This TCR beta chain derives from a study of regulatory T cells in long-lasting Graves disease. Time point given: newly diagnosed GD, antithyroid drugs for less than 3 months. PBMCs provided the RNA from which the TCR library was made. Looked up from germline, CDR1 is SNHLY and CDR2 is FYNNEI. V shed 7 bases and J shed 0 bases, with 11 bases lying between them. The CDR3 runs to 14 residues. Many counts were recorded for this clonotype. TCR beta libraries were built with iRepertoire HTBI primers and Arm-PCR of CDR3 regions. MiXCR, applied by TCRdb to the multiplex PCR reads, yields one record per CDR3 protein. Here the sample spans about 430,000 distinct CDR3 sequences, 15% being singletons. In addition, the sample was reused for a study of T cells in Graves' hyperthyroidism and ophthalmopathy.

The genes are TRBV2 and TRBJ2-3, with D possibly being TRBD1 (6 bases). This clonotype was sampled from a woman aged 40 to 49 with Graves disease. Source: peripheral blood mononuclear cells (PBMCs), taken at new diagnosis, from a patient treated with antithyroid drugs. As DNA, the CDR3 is TGTGCCAGCAAGGGACAACCGAGCACAGATACGCAGTATTTT. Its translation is CASKGQPSTDTQYF.